Included here is one T cell receptor beta chain sequence, with context. Its antigen is still unknown. Germline loops: CDR1 MDHEN, CDR2 SYDVKM. The CDR3 has 14 amino acids. The V end lost 5 bases, the J end lost 4 bases, and 14 bases lay between the germline ends. This sample was taken from a study of cytomegalovirus exposure and HLA in healthy donors. In the PCR, 60 Vbeta and 13 Jbeta primers were used. TCRdb's table, derived via immunoSEQ multiplex PCR, lists solely in-frame clones and lacks some. The sample has some 120,000 clones, 65% to 80% seen once. Study outcomes and limitations: Published work reported that the classifier diagnosed cytomegalovirus status with high specificity and sensitivity.

The chain combines TRBV28 with TRBJ1-1; D gene unclear. Sequencing was carried out using PBMCs. The source of this sequence is a man aged 35 to 55 in good health and CMV-seropositive. CDR3 loop: CASSLLSVSTEAFF. CDR3 nucleotide sequence: TGTGCCAGCAGTCTTCTTAGTGTGAGCACTGAAGCTTTCTTT.